Only a few counts were recorded for the clone carrying this T cell receptor beta chain. V was cut by 0 bases and J by 0 bases, with 11 bases left in between. The CDR3 length is 16 residues. Germline CDR1 and CDR2: SGHAT and FQNNGV. The data belong to a study of blood T cell repertoires in COVID-19. This table comes from immunoSEQ multiplex PCR, and its TCRdb copy is limited to in-frame clones, with some not included. The sample includes tens of thousands of clones, almost 90% seen only once; the top ten take 5% to 6%. This clonotype was sampled from a man aged 50-59 years with acute or convalescent COVID-19. The chain links TRBV11-2 to TRBJ1-2, with a tentative D call TRBD1 (5 bases). Sequencing was performed on peripheral blood. This chain's CDR3 is CASSLERRAANYGYTF. The CDR3 DNA sequence: TGTGCCAGCAGCTTAGAGCGCAGGGCTGCTAACTATGGCTACACCTTC.